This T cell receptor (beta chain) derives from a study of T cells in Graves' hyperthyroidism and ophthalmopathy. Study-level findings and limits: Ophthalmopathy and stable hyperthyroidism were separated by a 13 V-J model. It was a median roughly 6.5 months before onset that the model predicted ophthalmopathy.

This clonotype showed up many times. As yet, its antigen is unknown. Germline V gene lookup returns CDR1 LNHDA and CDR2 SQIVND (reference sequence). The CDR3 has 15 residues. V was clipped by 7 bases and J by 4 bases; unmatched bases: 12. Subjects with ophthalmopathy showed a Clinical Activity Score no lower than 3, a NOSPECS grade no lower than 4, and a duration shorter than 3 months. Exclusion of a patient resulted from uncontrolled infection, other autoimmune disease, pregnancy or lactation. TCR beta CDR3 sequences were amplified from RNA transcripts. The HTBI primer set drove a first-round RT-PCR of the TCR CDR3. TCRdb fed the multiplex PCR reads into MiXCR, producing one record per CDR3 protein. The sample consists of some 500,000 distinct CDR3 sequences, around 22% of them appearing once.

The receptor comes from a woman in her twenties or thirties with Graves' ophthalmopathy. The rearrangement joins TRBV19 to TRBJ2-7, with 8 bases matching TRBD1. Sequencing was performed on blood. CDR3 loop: CASTWSGGEGYEQYF. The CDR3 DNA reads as TGTGCCAGTACGTGGTCAGGGGGCGAGGGATACGAGCAGTACTTC.